Presented here are 32 T cell receptor beta chains from one specimen sequenced in a study of graft-versus-host responses after intestinal transplantation. These receptors lack a known antigen. TCRdb keeps only in-frame clones here, not all; method: immunoSEQ multiplex PCR. The sample has about 120,000 clones, roughly 95% seen once. Here the sequenced sample was unstimulated CD8+ T cells sorted from spleen or lymph node cells, taken before intestinal transplant. All receptors derive from a human donor who received an intestinal transplant.

This CDR3 is CASTGTGGYGYTF. The CDR3 nucleotides are TGTGCCAGCACCGGGACAGGGGGCTATGGCTACACCTTC. This chain connects TRBV2 to TRBJ1-2; 11 bases line up with TRBD1. The CDR3 loop spans 13 amino acids. V was clipped by 7 bases and J by 4 bases; unmatched bases: 2. Germline-derived CDR1 and CDR2 are SNHLY and FYNNEI.

This chain links TRBV4-2 with TRBJ1-1; D gene ambiguous. V lost 1 base and J lost 0, with 6 bases in between. Germline V gene data show CDR1 as LGHNA and CDR2 as YNFKEQ. The CDR3 loop spans 14 amino acids. This CDR3 is CASSQGPLNTEAFF. CDR3 in DNA: TGTGCCAGCAGCCAAGGGCCGTTGAACACTGAAGCTTTCTTT.

CDR3 amino acids: CASSLAWAKEETQYF. CDR3 DNA sequence: TGCGCCAGCAGCTTGGCATGGGCCAAGGAAGAGACCCAGTACTTC. The chain combines TRBV5-1 with TRBJ2-5; no clear D. CDR1 and CDR2 from the germline V gene are SGHRS and YFSETQ. CDR3 length: 15 residues. Trimming removed 0 bases at V and 3 bases at J, with 12 bases between. Combining the CDR3 with reference TRBV5-1 and TRBJ2-5 gives the whole variable domain KAGVTQTPRYLIKTRGQQVTLSCSPISGHRSVSWYQQTPGQGLQFLFEYFSETQRNKGNFPGRFSGRQFSNSRSEMNVSTLELGDSALYLCASSLAWAKEETQYFGPGTRLLVL.

The chain links TRBV19 to TRBJ2-7; D may be TRBD2 (5 bases). The CDR3 sequence is 14 residues long. Trimming shortened V by 2 bases and J by 0 bases, and 8 bases separated the two germline ends. The germline CDR1 and CDR2 sequences are LNHDA and SQIVND (reference sequence). The CDR3 bases are TGTGCCAGTAGTATATCGGCGGGCTCCTACGAGCAGTACTTC. Its protein product is CASSISAGSYEQYF.

This chain connects TRBV4-1 to TRBJ2-2; tentative D call: TRBD2 (5 bases). The CDR3 sequence is 14 residues long. Deletions cut 6 bases from V and 2 bases from J, with 10 bases between. Germline V gene data show CDR1 as MGHRA and CDR2 as YSYEKL. The CDR3 sequence: CASSLADNTGELFF. The CDR3 DNA reads as TGCGCCAGCAGTCTAGCAGATAACACCGGGGAGCTGTTTTTT.

J is TRBJ1-3 and V is TRBV5-6; D perhaps matches TRBD1 (5 bases). CDR1 and CDR2 from the germline V gene are SGHDT and YYEEEE. The CDR3 is 12 amino acids. The germline V and J ends were trimmed by 6 bases and 8 bases, with 12 bases remaining between them. CDR3 region: CASNDLGDTIYF. The CDR3, as DNA: TGTGCCAGCAACGACTTGGGGGACACCATATATTTT.

As regards this clone: A junction boundary mismatches the germline segment, possibly from a read error. CDR3 region: CTSSLASYEQYF. The CDR3 DNA sequence: TGTACCAGCAGCTTAGCTTCCTACGAGCAGTACTTC. The genes are TRBV7-9 and TRBJ2-7; no definite D call. This CDR3 has 12 amino acids. Germline V lookup: CDR1 SEHNR, CDR2 FQNEAQ (reference sequence).

The chain uses TRBV9 and TRBJ2-1, with D hard to call. The CDR3 is made up of 13 amino acids. CDR1 SGDLS and CDR2 YYNGEE come from the germline V gene. V was clipped by 0 bases and J by 8 bases, with 9 bases between them. The CDR3 sequence is CASSVVTRDEQFF. The CDR3 bases are TGTGCCAGCAGCGTAGTTACGAGAGATGAGCAGTTCTTC.

The chain couples TRBV6-6 to TRBJ1-2, with TRBD1 matching over 8 bases. This CDR3 contains 13 residues. From germline, CDR1 is MNHNY and CDR2 SVGAGI (reference sequence). The V segment lost 3 bases and the J segment 8 bases; nucleotides outside the gene matches: 5. CDR3 sequence: CASSYRTGGGYTF. The CDR3 DNA sequence: TGTGCCAGCAGTTATAGAACAGGGGGAGGCTACACCTTC.

The rearrangement uses TRBV7-9 and TRBJ2-5; D is perhaps TRBD2 (6 bases). Between the trimmed V and J ends, which lost 4 bases and 2 bases, there was a span of 11 bases. The CDR3 has 14 amino acids. Germline CDR1 SEHNR, CDR2 FQNEAQ (reference sequence). The CDR3: CASSYQGGQETQYF. CDR3 sequence (DNA): TGTGCCAGCAGCTATCAGGGAGGTCAAGAGACCCAGTACTTC.

The chain is built from TRBV29-1 and TRBJ1-1, with D tentatively TRBD1 (6 bases). Germline-derived CDR1 and CDR2 are SQVTM and ANQGSEA. The ends were cut back, 3 bases at V and 4 bases at J, with 18 bases in the middle. The CDR3 extends over 15 amino acids. The CDR3 region has the DNA TGCAGCGTTGACCCCTTCGGGGGCGTCATCACTGAAGCTTTCTTT. This sequence encodes CSVDPFGGVITEAFF.

The gene calls are TRBV11-2 and TRBJ2-7; 8 bases map to TRBD1. The V gene end was trimmed by 4 bases and the J gene end by 6 bases; junction bases not matched to a gene: 2. This CDR3 contains 12 residues. CDR1 is SGHAT and CDR2 is FQNNGV in the germline V gene. Here the CDR3 reads CASSSQGAEQYF. DNA of the CDR3: TGTGCCAGCAGCTCCCAGGGGGCCGAGCAGTACTTC.

The J gene is TRBJ2-1, the V gene TRBV9; a possible D gene is TRBD2 (6 bases). V lost 3 bases and J lost 2, with 12 bases in between. The CDR3 is 15 amino acids. Germline V gene data show CDR1 as SGDLS and CDR2 as YYNGEE. For the CDR3, the DNA is TGTGCCAGCAGCGCCCGACTAGGGACCTACAATGAGCAGTTCTTC. It specifies CASSARLGTYNEQFF.

V and J are TRBV7-9 and TRBJ1-2; D not certain. Germline V lookup: CDR1 SEHNR, CDR2 FQNEAQ (reference sequence). CDR3 length: 13 amino acids. V lost 5 bases to trimming and J lost 2 bases, with 9 bases between them. In DNA form, the CDR3 reads TGTGCCAGCAGCCTAACATCGAACTATGGCTACACCTTC. Translation: CASSLTSNYGYTF.

This chain joins TRBV6-5 and TRBJ1-1, with TRBD1 matching 7 bases. The J segment lost 5 bases and the V segment lost 0 bases, leaving 3 bases of the junction unmatched. This CDR3 is 14 amino acids long. CDR1 and CDR2 from the germline V gene are MNHEY and SVGAGI. CDR3: CASSYSDRQTEAFF. CDR3 nucleotide sequence: TGTGCCAGCAGTTACTCGGACAGGCAGACTGAAGCTTTCTTT.

The V gene is TRBV29-1, the J gene TRBJ1-2; D ambiguous. Germline-derived CDR1 and CDR2 are SQVTM and ANQGSEA. There are 10 residues in the CDR3. Trimming took 3 bases from V and 6 from J, leaving 5 bases between them. CDR3 sequence: CSVDGDGYTF. CDR3 bases: TGCAGCGTTGACGGGGATGGCTACACCTTC.

Turning to this clone: Within the sample, other DNA sequences also encode this same CDR3. The genes are TRBV11-2 and TRBJ2-7, with 8 bases identical to TRBD2. V was pared by 1 base and J by 2 bases, with 1 base of the junction left unmatched. The CDR3 consists of 14 residues. Germline CDR1 SGHAT, CDR2 FQNNGV. The CDR3 coding sequence is TGTGCCAGCAGCTTAGTCGGGGGGGCCTACGAGCAGTACTTC. This translates into CASSLVGGAYEQYF.

This chain connects TRBV11-3 to TRBJ1-6, with D maybe TRBD1 (6 bases). V lost 5 bases, J lost 4 bases, and 12 bases lay in between. CDR3 length: 15 amino acids. Per the germline V gene, CDR1 is SGHNT and CDR2 is YENEEA. The CDR3 coding sequence is TGTGCCAGCAGCCCGACAGGATCGTATAATTCACCCCTCCACTTT. Protein sequence: CASSPTGSYNSPLHF.

The gene calls are TRBV28 and TRBJ2-7; D ambiguous. Germline values: CDR1 MDHEN, CDR2 SYDVKM. This CDR3 has 14 residues. The germline V and J ends were trimmed by 2 bases and 4 bases, with 12 bases remaining between them. The CDR3 DNA is TGTGCCAGCAGTTTACTGGCGATCGAGTACGAGCAGTACTTC. Amino acid sequence: CASSLLAIEYEQYF.

This sequence joins TRBV30 and TRBJ2-1; 10 positions agree with TRBD2. The CDR3 has 15 amino acids. V shed 2 bases, J shed 6 bases, and the junction held 7 bases outside the gene matches. Per germline, CDR1 GTSNPN and CDR2 SVGIG (reference sequence). The chain's CDR3 is CAWSLPRTSGNEQFF. The DNA for the CDR3 is TGTGCCTGGAGTCTCCCCAGGACTAGCGGCAATGAGCAGTTCTTC.

The J gene is TRBJ1-2, the V gene TRBV2; TRBD1 matches at 7 bases. CDR3 size: 12 residues. V trimming: 7 bases; J trimming: 6 bases; junction bases outside the gene matches: 5. Germline V gene sequence: CDR1 SNHLY, CDR2 FYNNEI. CDR3 residues: CASTQGGDGYTF. DNA for the CDR3: TGTGCCAGCACCCAGGGGGGGGATGGCTACACCTTC.

CDR3 sequence (DNA): TGTGCCAGCAGCCACCCATCAGGGACCACCCACAATGAGCAGTTCTTC. Protein: CASSHPSGTTHNEQFF. The chain combines TRBV7-8 with TRBJ2-1; D might be TRBD1 or TRBD2, each matching 5 bases. V lost 5 bases to trimming and J lost 5 bases, with 19 bases between them. Germline assignment: CDR1 SGHVS and CDR2 FQNEAQ. CDR3 length: 16 amino acids.

J is TRBJ2-7 and V is TRBV28; possibly TRBD1 or TRBD2 for D (7 bases each). The germline CDR1 and CDR2 sequences are MDHEN and SYDVKM. Trimming shortened V by 5 bases and J by 5 bases, and 13 bases separated the two germline ends. The CDR3 covers 13 residues. The CDR3 DNA follows: TGTGCCAGCAGTCCGCAGGGGGGGGACGAGCAGTACTTC. Its protein product is CASSPQGGDEQYF.

The rearrangement uses TRBV19 and TRBJ1-6; D may be TRBD1 (5 bases). V lost 2 bases to trimming and J lost 5 bases, with 19 bases between them. This CDR3 spans 18 amino acids. Germline-derived CDR1 and CDR2 are LNHDA and SQIVND (reference sequence). The CDR3 loop is CASSIKIYLGRNNSPLHF. The CDR3 DNA reads TGTGCCAGTAGTATAAAAATCTATCTGGGACGGAATAATTCACCCCTCCACTTT.

This chain links TRBV6-1 with TRBJ1-2; D remains ambiguous. Germline V CDR1 and CDR2: MNHNS, SASEGT. The V gene lost 6 bases and the J gene lost 4 bases, with 15 bases spanning the gap. The CDR3 has 14 amino acids. DNA of the CDR3: TGTGCCAGCAGCCCGACTCAGAATTCCTATGGCTACACCTTC. Translating gives CASSPTQNSYGYTF.

The CDR3 DNA reads TGCAGCGTTGACCGGGGGAACTATGGCTACACCTTC. It yields the protein CSVDRGNYGYTF. The chain joins TRBV29-1 to TRBJ1-2; a possible D gene is TRBD1 (5 bases). This CDR3 region has 12 residues. Between the trimmed V and J ends, which lost 3 bases and 2 bases, there was a span of 7 bases. Germline values: CDR1 SQVTM, CDR2 ANQGSEA.

This clone appeared once. The chain is built from TRBV2 and TRBJ2-1; D unclear. V lost 6 bases and J 9 bases, leaving 12 bases between the germline ends. This CDR3 is 12 amino acids long. CDR1 and CDR2 (germline): SNHLY, FYNNEI. CDR3 DNA sequence: TGTGCCAGCAGGGACCGAGTACGTGAGCAGTTCTTC. The encoded protein is CASRDRVREQFF.

The chain uses TRBV5-1 and TRBJ2-5; 11 bases fit TRBD1. Germline loops: CDR1 SGHRS, CDR2 YFSETQ. The CDR3 is made up of 16 amino acids. The junction had 4 bases not matched to a gene; V was cut back by 0 bases and J by 3 bases. CDR3 sequence: CASSLAPGQGEETQYF. The CDR3 DNA reads as TGCGCCAGCAGCTTGGCCCCGGGACAGGGGGAAGAGACCCAGTACTTC.

V and J are TRBV2 and TRBJ2-7, with a tentative D call TRBD1 (5 bases). The ends were cut back, 6 bases at V and 0 bases at J, with 15 bases in the middle. From germline, CDR1 is SNHLY and CDR2 FYNNEI. CDR3 length equals 15 residues. This chain's CDR3 is CASRSDKHFSYEQYF. CDR3 DNA sequence: TGTGCCAGCAGATCGGACAAACACTTCTCCTACGAGCAGTACTTC.

CDR3 protein: CASTVAGDQETQYF. The CDR3 nucleotides are TGTGCCAGCACGGTAGCGGGAGACCAAGAGACCCAGTACTTC. V gene TRBV28 combines with J gene TRBJ2-5; 9 bases fit TRBD2. CDR1 and CDR2 (germline): MDHEN, SYDVKM. V was clipped by 7 bases and J by 0 bases; unmatched bases: 3. The CDR3 has 14 residues.

In DNA form, the CDR3 reads TGCGCCAGCAGTCAACCTGGACCGAGCTACGAGCAGTACTTC. This gives the protein CASSQPGPSYEQYF. The genes are TRBV23-1 and TRBJ2-7, with D unresolved. TRBV23-1 is an open reading frame whose function is uncertain. This CDR3 comprises 14 residues. V lost 2 bases, J lost 3 bases, and 11 bases lay in between.

The CDR3 DNA follows: TGTGCCAGCAGCTTGGTCGGGACCTTCGGAACTGAAGCTTTCTTT. It specifies CASSLVGTFGTEAFF. This sequence joins TRBV5-5 and TRBJ1-1; D may be TRBD1 (5 bases). The V gene's germline CDR1 is SGHKS and CDR2 YYEKEE (reference sequence). The CDR3 spans 15 residues. V gave up 0 bases and J gave up 5 bases, with 14 bases separating them.